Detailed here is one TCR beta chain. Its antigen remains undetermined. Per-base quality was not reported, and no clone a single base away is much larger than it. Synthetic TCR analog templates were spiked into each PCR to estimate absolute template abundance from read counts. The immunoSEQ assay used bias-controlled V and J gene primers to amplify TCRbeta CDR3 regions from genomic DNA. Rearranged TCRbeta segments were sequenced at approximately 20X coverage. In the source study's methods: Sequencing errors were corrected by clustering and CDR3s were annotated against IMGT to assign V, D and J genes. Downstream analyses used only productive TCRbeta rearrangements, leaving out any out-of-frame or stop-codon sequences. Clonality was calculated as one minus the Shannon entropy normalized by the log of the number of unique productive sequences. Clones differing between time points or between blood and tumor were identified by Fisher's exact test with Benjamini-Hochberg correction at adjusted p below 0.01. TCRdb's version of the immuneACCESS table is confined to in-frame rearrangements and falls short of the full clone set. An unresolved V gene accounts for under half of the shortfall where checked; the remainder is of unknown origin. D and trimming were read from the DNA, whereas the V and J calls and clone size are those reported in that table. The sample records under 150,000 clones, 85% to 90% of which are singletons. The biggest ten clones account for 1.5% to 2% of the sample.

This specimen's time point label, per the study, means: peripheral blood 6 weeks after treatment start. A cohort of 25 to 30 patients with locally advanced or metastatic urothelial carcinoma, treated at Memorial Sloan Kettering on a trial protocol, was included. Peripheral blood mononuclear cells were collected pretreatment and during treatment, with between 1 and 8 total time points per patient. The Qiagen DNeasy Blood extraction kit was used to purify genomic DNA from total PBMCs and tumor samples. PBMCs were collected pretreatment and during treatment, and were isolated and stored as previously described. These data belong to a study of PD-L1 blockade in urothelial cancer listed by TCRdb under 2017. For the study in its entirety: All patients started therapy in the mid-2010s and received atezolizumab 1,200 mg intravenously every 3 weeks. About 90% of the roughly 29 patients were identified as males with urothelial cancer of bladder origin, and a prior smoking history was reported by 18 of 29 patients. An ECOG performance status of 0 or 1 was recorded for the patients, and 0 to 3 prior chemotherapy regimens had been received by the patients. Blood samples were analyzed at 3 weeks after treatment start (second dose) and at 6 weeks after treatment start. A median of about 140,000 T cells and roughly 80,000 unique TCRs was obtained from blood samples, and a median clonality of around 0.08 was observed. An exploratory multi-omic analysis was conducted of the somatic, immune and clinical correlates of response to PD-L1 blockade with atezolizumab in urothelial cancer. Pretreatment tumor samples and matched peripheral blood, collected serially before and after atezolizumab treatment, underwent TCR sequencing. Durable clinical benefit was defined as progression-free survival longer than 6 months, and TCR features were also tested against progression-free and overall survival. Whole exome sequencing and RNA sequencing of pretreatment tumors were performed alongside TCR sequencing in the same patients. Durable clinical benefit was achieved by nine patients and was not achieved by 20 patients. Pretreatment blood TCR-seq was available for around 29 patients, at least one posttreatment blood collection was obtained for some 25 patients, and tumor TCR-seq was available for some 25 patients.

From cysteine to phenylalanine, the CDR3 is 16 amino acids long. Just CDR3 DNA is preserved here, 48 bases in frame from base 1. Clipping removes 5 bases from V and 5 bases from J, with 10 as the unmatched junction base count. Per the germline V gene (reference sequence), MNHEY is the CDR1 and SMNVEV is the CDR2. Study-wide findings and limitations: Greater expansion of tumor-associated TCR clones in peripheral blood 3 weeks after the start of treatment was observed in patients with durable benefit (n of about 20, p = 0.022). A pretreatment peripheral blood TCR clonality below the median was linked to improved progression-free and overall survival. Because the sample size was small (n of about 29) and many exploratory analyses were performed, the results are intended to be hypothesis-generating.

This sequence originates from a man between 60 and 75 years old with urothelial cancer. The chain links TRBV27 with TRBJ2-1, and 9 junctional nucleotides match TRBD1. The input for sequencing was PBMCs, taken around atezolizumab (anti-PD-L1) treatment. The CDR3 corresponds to CASSHYGGTGHNEQFF. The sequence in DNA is TGTGCCAGCAGTCATTATGGCGGGACAGGGCACAATGAGCAGTTCTTC.